The subject of this entry is one T cell receptor (beta chain). The antigen it recognizes is unknown. No qualities accompany the bases; no much larger clone lies one base away. The data are from a study of blood T cell repertoires in COVID-19 (dated by TCRdb to the early 2020s). Background on the whole study: The collaborator samples originated in the United States, Italy and Spain and spanned the acute and convalescent phases of COVID-19. The material from the prospective study consisted of cDNA or gDNA derived from T cells, B-cell-depleted T cells, or PBMCs. Deeply sampled blood TCRbeta repertoires from subjects exposed to, actively infected with, or recovered from COVID-19 were included in the dataset. The repertoires were released in a freely available public database intended as a resource for research on the immune response to SARS-CoV-2. The samples were drawn from the first 160 participants of the ongoing ImmuneRACE study and from over a thousand subjects provided by 6 global collaborators. Sample metadata almost always included a de-identified subject ID, COVID-19 status, age in years and sex. Where available, HLA class I and class II types were obtained from metadata supplied by the sample provider rather than from assay-based typing. Study-level results and caveats: Clinical and demographic metadata were provided uncurated, with the amount varying by source and participant.

The germline V gene sets CDR1 to KGHSH and CDR2 to LQKENI. Cut back by 4 bases and 2 bases, the V and J ends lie 12 bases apart. From the cysteine through the phenylalanine, the CDR3 covers 15 amino acids. Of the read, only the CDR3 DNA is kept; its 45 bases are in frame from base 1. Whole blood was collected in K2EDTA tubes by collaborating institutions according to the institutions' own protocols. Collaborator samples were shipped for TCRbeta analysis as frozen whole blood, isolated PBMCs, or DNA extracted from either sample type. TCRbeta CDR3 regions were amplified from genomic DNA by means of the immunoSEQ Assay, a bias-controlled multiplex PCR. On the study's bioinformatics: The number of nucleated cells in each sample was estimated from the amplification of reference gene primers within the assay. Sequence reads were collapsed and filtered to measure the absolute abundance of every unique TCRbeta CDR3 rearrangement. For each sample, productive Simpson clonality was calculated by taking the square root of Simpson's diversity index across productive rearrangements. The immuneACCESS repertoire file appears here via TCRdb, limited to in-frame rearrangements. These files lack a portion of the clones; in checked studies, under half of the deficit traces to unresolved V genes, and the cause of the others is not known. The V and J calls and the clone size are those of that table, but D and trimming were determined from the DNA. This sample holds 140,000 to 150,000 clones; around four fifths were observed only once. The top ten hold approximately 2.7% of the sample.

This receptor was obtained from a woman aged 40 to 49 with active or convalescent COVID-19. Sequencing was carried out using peripheral blood. This sequence uses TRBV18 and TRBJ1-3, with a tentative D gene TRBD1 over 6 matching bases. For the CDR3, the sequence is CASSLQGNPGNTIYF. The DNA reads TGTGCCAGCTCACTCCAGGGGAATCCTGGAAACACCATATATTTT.